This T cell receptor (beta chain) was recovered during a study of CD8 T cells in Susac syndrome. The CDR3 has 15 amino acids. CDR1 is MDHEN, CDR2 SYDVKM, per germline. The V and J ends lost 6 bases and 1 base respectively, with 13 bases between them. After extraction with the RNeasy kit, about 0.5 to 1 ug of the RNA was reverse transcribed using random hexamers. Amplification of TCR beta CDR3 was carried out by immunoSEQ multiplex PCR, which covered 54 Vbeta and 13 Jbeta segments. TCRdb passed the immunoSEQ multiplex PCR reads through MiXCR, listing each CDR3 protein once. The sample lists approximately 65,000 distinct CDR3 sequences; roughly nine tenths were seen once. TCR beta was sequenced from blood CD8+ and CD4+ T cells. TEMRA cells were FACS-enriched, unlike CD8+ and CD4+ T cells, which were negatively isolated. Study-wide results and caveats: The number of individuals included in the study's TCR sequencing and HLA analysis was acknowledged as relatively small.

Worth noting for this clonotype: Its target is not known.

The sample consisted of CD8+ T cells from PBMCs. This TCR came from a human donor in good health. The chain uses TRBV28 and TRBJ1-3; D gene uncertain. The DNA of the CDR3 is TGTGCCAGCAGCCAAGCCCTGGAGTCTGGAAACACCATATATTTT. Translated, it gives CASSQALESGNTIYF.